One and the same sample provided the 32 T cell receptor beta chains below, sequenced in a study of OX40 agonist ivuxolimab in advanced cancers. Sequenced by immunoSEQ multiplex PCR; TCRdb stores in-frame clones only, minus some. The sample includes about 70,000 clones, 85% to 90% seen only once; the top ten take less than 3%. Sequencing was performed on CD4+ or CD8+ T cells sorted from blood, taken in a trial of the OX40 agonist ivuxolimab. The receptors derive from an adult with an advanced solid tumor such as melanoma, head and neck, liver or kidney cancer.

This clone was picked up one time. The rearrangement links TRBV5-4 to TRBJ2-3; 10 bases fit TRBD2. With 1 base clipped from V and 1 base from J, the junction kept 6 bases outside the gene matches. Per the germline V gene, CDR1 is SGHNT and CDR2 is YYREEE (reference sequence). This CDR3 comprises 17 residues. CDR3 sequence (DNA): TGTGCCAGCAGCTTGAAGGGGCTAGCGGGGGGCACAGATACGCAGTATTTT. Protein sequence: CASSLKGLAGGTDTQYF.

The chain carries TRBV7-8 and TRBJ2-5; D possibly corresponds to TRBD2 (5 bases). The tail of the sequence fits TRBJ2-7 better, so the J call may be wrong. The CDR3 covers 18 residues. The germline gives CDR1 SGHVS, CDR2 FQNEAQ. The CDR3, as DNA: TGTGCCAGCAGCTCGACCCGGTTCGAGAGGGCTTTAAGGAACGAGCAGTACTTC. Its protein product is CASSSTRFERALRNEQYF.

The CDR3 region has the DNA TGTGCCAGCAGTTCCAGGGTTGGGGAGCTGTTTTTT. Amino acid sequence: CASSSRVGELFF. J is TRBJ2-2 and V is TRBV28; a weak D match, TRBD1 (5 bases). Per germline, CDR1 MDHEN and CDR2 SYDVKM. The CDR3 covers 12 residues. V was shortened by 4 bases and J by 8 bases, with 8 bases between the two germline ends.

The V gene is TRBV7-8, the J gene TRBJ2-5, with TRBD1 matching over 7 bases. The V and J ends lost 2 bases and 1 base, in that order; junction bases with no gene match: 4. CDR1 is SGHVS, CDR2 FQNEAQ, per germline. This CDR3 contains 15 residues. For the CDR3, the DNA is TGTGCCAGCAGCTTAATGGGACAGTCCCAAGAGACCCAGTACTTC. Its translation is CASSLMGQSQETQYF.

The V gene is TRBV6-6, the J gene TRBJ1-2; D possibly corresponds to TRBD1 (6 bases). The V end was cut by 5 bases, the J end by 2 bases, with 9 bases between. From germline, CDR1 is MNHNY and CDR2 SVGAGI (reference sequence). The CDR3 extends over 13 amino acids. The CDR3 here is CASSKDRNYGYTF. The CDR3 nucleotides are TGTGCCAGCAGTAAGGACAGAAACTATGGCTACACCTTC.

The rearrangement joins TRBV2 to TRBJ2-2; the D is unclear. Germline V CDR1 and CDR2: SNHLY, FYNNEI. The length of the CDR3 is 11 residues. V lost 4 bases to trimming and J lost 8 bases, with 5 bases between them. The DNA for the CDR3 is TGTGCCAGCAGTGGGATGGGGGAGCTGTTTTTT. As protein: CASSGMGELFF.

The chain couples TRBV30 to TRBJ1-2; 8 bases agree with TRBD1. Trimming removed 5 bases from V and 6 bases from J; junction bases left unmatched: 5. The CDR3 consists of 12 residues. In germline, CDR1 is GTSNPN, CDR2 SVGIG (reference sequence). The CDR3 is CAWGTGGHGYTF. Written as DNA, the CDR3 is TGTGCCTGGGGAACAGGGGGACATGGCTACACCTTC.

This sequence joins TRBV7-9 and TRBJ2-1; D is unresolved. Germline CDR1 and CDR2: SEHNR and FQNEAQ (reference sequence). The V end was cut by 5 bases, the J end by 12 bases, with 14 bases between. The CDR3 is 12 amino acids. In DNA form, the CDR3 reads TGTGCCAGCAGCGCCACCTTTGCGGTGCAGTTCTTC. Protein: CASSATFAVQFF.

This chain connects TRBV28 to TRBJ2-5; possible D gene TRBD2, 6 bases. The J call is doubtful: the DNA matches TRBJ2-7 better. Germline-derived CDR1 and CDR2 are MDHEN and SYDVKM. The CDR3 runs to 16 residues. The CDR3 is CASSLSGGGITYEQYF. CDR3 DNA: TGTGCCAGCAGTTTGAGTGGAGGCGGGATCACCTACGAGCAGTACTTC.

This CDR3 reads CASSQGQGLQETNEKLFF. The CDR3 DNA is TGCGCCAGCAGCCAGGGACAGGGGCTACAGGAGACTAATGAAAAACTGTTTTTT. The chain is built from TRBV5-1 and TRBJ1-4, with 10 bases aligning to TRBD1. The CDR3 contains 18 residues. V lost 4 bases to trimming and J lost 2 bases; unmatched junction nucleotides: 11. CDR1 is SGHRS, CDR2 YFSETQ, per germline.

The chain is built from TRBV2 and TRBJ1-5; no firm D call. From germline, CDR1 is SNHLY and CDR2 FYNNEI. This CDR3 has 13 amino acids. The V end was cut by 5 bases, the J end by 5 bases, with 10 bases between. The CDR3 here is CASSPQNYQPQHF. In DNA form, the CDR3 reads TGTGCCAGCAGTCCCCAAAATTATCAGCCCCAGCATTTT.

This sequence joins TRBV28 and TRBJ1-2; D is possibly TRBD1 (5 bases). CDR1 is MDHEN and CDR2 is SYDVKM in the germline V gene. The CDR3 loop spans 13 amino acids. Between the trimmed V and J ends, which lost 6 bases and 6 bases, there was a span of 14 bases. CDR3 in DNA: TGTGCCAGCAGGCGGGGGGGGGATCATGGCTACACCTTC. This encodes CASRRGGDHGYTF.

The chain links TRBV5-1 to TRBJ2-5; D not resolved. The CDR3 consists of 14 residues. V was shortened by 0 bases and J by 5 bases, with 11 bases between the two germline ends. Germline assignment: CDR1 SGHRS and CDR2 YFSETQ. CDR3 loop: CASSLGALRETQYF. The DNA of the CDR3 is TGCGCCAGCAGCTTGGGGGCCCTGAGGGAGACCCAGTACTTC.

V gene TRBV5-4 combines with J gene TRBJ2-1; 8 nucleotides agree with TRBD2. CDR3 size: 15 residues. V shed 5 bases, J shed 1 base, and the junction held 5 bases outside the gene matches. Germline values: CDR1 SGHNT, CDR2 YYREEE (reference sequence). Here the CDR3 DNA reads TGTGCCAGCAGTACGGGGGGGGGTTCCTACAATGAGCAGTTCTTC. It codes for CASSTGGGSYNEQFF.

This clone turned up a few times. The CDR3 is CVSGRGRNTEAFF. The CDR3 DNA sequence: TGTGTCTCGGGGCGAGGTAGGAACACTGAAGCTTTCTTT. This chain uses TRBV19 with TRBJ1-1, with a tentative D call TRBD1 (5 bases). There are 13 residues in the CDR3. Germline CDR1 and CDR2: LNHDA and SQIVND (reference sequence).

The rearrangement links TRBV6-5 to TRBJ2-2, with D hard to call. Trimming took off 6 bases at V and 7 bases at J, with 9 bases between the two ends. This CDR3 is built from 12 residues. CDR1 and CDR2 (germline): MNHEY, SVGAGI. The CDR3 reads CASRPKGGELFF. CDR3 DNA: TGTGCCAGCAGACCAAAAGGCGGGGAGCTGTTTTTT.

This chain uses TRBV7-6 with TRBJ1-6; the D gene is possibly TRBD1 (5 bases). The V end was cut by 1 base, the J end by 8 bases, with 9 bases between. CDR1 is SGHVS and CDR2 is FNYEAQ in the germline V gene. This CDR3 contains 14 residues. The CDR3 is CASSLGDGYSPLHF. The CDR3 DNA reads as TGTGCCAGCAGCTTAGGGGACGGTTATTCACCCCTCCACTTT.

The chain recombines TRBV6-6 with TRBJ1-5, with a weak D call TRBD1 (6 bases). From germline, CDR1 is MNHNY and CDR2 SVGAGI (reference sequence). This CDR3 comprises 16 residues. Trimming pared 4 bases from V and 2 bases from J, leaving 15 bases between. For the CDR3, the DNA is TGTGCCAGCAGTTCCGCAACAGGACAGCGCAATCAGCCCCAGCATTTT. This codes for CASSSATGQRNQPQHF.

CDR3 sequence reads: CASSLAAGADGTDTQYF. The CDR3 region has the DNA TGTGCCAGCAGCTTAGCGGCGGGGGCAGACGGCACAGATACGCAGTATTTT. V is TRBV7-9 and J is TRBJ2-3; TRBD2 is a possible D gene (7 bases). Germline V gives CDR1 SEHNR, CDR2 FQNEAQ (reference sequence). The CDR3 loop spans 17 amino acids. Trimming cost V 0 bases and J 1 base, with 14 bases left between them. The whole variable domain, filled in from reference TRBV7-9 and TRBJ2-3, reads DTGVSQNPRHKITKRGQNVTFRCDPISEHNRLYWYRQTLGQGPEFLTYFQNEAQLEKSRLLSDRFSAERPKGSFSTLEIQRTEQGDSAMYLCASSLAAGADGTDTQYFGPGTRLTVL.

V is TRBV10-2 and J is TRBJ2-5; tentative D call: TRBD1 (6 bases). CDR3 length equals 13 residues. V gave up 10 bases and J gave up 2 bases, with 14 bases separating them. Germline-derived CDR1 and CDR2 are WSHSY and SAAADI. CDR3 nucleotides: TGCGCCACGACGGGACAAATTCAAGAGACCCAGTACTTC. Its protein product is CATTGQIQETQYF.

The chain is built from TRBV6-4 and TRBJ2-2; D remains unclear. Germline CDR1 and CDR2: MRHNA and SNTAGT. V was trimmed by 4 bases and J by 1 base, leaving 4 bases between them. This CDR3 is built from 13 residues. The CDR3, as DNA: TGTGCCAGCAGTGGGCAGAACACCGGGGAGCTGTTTTTT. Translation: CASSGQNTGELFF.

The chain joins TRBV7-3 to TRBJ2-3, with TRBD2 identical over 15 bases. The CDR3 is made up of 17 amino acids. Germline V gives CDR1 SGHTA, CDR2 FQGTGA. The J segment lost 5 bases and the V segment lost 6 bases, leaving 9 bases of the junction unmatched. CDR3 nucleotides: TGTGCCAGCAGTGCAGGACTAGCGGGGGGGAGTATAGATACGCAGTATTTT. Amino acids: CASSAGLAGGSIDTQYF.

The rearrangement links TRBV6-5 to TRBJ2-3, with D perhaps TRBD1 (5 bases). This CDR3 comprises 14 residues. Between the trimmed V and J ends, which lost 5 bases and 2 bases, there was a span of 11 bases. Germline assignment: CDR1 MNHEY and CDR2 SVGAGI. The CDR3: CASSERGATDTQYF. Here the CDR3 DNA reads TGTGCCAGCAGTGAACGTGGGGCCACAGATACGCAGTATTTT.

This clone was seen just once. This chain connects TRBV7-9 to TRBJ1-5; D remains unclear. This CDR3 has 13 amino acids. Trimming left V 0 bases short and J 5 bases short, with 5 bases between. Germline V lookup: CDR1 SEHNR, CDR2 FQNEAQ (reference sequence). The CDR3 spells CASSLASDQPQHF. The CDR3 DNA sequence: TGTGCCAGCAGCTTAGCAAGTGATCAGCCCCAGCATTTT.

The rearrangement links TRBV2 to TRBJ1-1; D possibly corresponds to TRBD1 (5 bases). This CDR3 contains 16 residues. V was shortened by 4 bases and J by 0 bases, with 15 bases between the two germline ends. Germline CDR1 and CDR2: SNHLY and FYNNEI. The CDR3 DNA follows: TGTGCCAGCAGTGGTTCCCGGGGACGGATGAACACTGAAGCTTTCTTT. Its protein is CASSGSRGRMNTEAFF.

The rearrangement uses TRBV30 and TRBJ1-2, with D maybe TRBD1 (5 bases). This CDR3 is 14 amino acids long. The germline V gene encodes CDR1 GTSNPN and CDR2 SVGIG (reference sequence). Trimming left V 3 bases short and J 5 bases short, with 16 bases between. The CDR3 loop reads CAWSPEGLGYGYTF. The CDR3 DNA sequence: TGTGCCTGGAGCCCCGAGGGGCTCGGATATGGCTACACCTTC.

This chain connects TRBV28 to TRBJ2-3; D is tentatively TRBD1 or TRBD2 (5 bases each). Trimming pared 3 bases from V and 7 bases from J, leaving 23 bases between. The CDR3 sequence is 17 residues long. Germline V gene lookup returns CDR1 MDHEN and CDR2 SYDVKM. The CDR3 nucleotides read TGTGCCAGCAGTTTCCAACCCCGGGACCCCCGTCCAAATACGCAGTATTTT. This gives the protein CASSFQPRDPRPNTQYF.

The gene calls are TRBV5-1 and TRBJ1-4; D is perhaps TRBD1 (5 bases). The CDR3 runs 12 residues. The germline CDR1 and CDR2 sequences are SGHRS and YFSETQ. Trimming shortened V by 6 bases and J by 8 bases, and 11 bases separated the two germline ends. The CDR3 DNA reads as TGCGCCAGCAAGGAGTCAGGGGAAAAACTGTTTTTT. It yields the protein CASKESGEKLFF.

The chain recombines TRBV18 with TRBJ1-1, with D possibly being TRBD1 (6 bases). CDR1 KGHSH and CDR2 LQKENI come from the germline V gene. This CDR3 has 15 residues. Trimming took 4 bases from V and 3 from J, leaving 15 bases between them. The CDR3: CASSLRPGGDTEAFF. The CDR3 DNA is TGTGCCAGCTCACTTCGGCCCGGGGGCGACACTGAAGCTTTCTTT. Together with reference TRBV18 and TRBJ1-1, the CDR3 gives the full variable domain: NAGVMQNPRHLVRRRGQEARLRCSPMKGHSHVYWYRQLPEEGLKFMVYLQKENIIDESGMPKERFSAEFPKEGPSILRIQQVVRGDSAAYFCASSLRPGGDTEAFFGQGTRLTVV.

The V call is TRBV7-9, the J call TRBJ1-2; D gene uncertain. Germline values: CDR1 SEHNR, CDR2 FQNEAQ (reference sequence). The CDR3 sequence is 13 residues long. V lost 2 bases and J 1 base, leaving 5 bases between the germline ends. The CDR3 DNA follows: TGTGCCAGCAGCTTAAGGAATAACTATGGCTACACCTTC. Translation: CASSLRNNYGYTF.

The J gene is TRBJ2-7, the V gene TRBV19, with TRBD2 matching 8 bases. The germline V gene encodes CDR1 LNHDA and CDR2 SQIVND (reference sequence). V lost 4 bases, J lost 1 base, and 9 bases stayed unmatched. The length of the CDR3 is 16 residues. The CDR3 is CASSRASGPLSYEQYF. CDR3 DNA: TGTGCCAGTAGTAGGGCTAGCGGGCCTCTATCCTACGAGCAGTACTTC.

The V and J genes are TRBV7-9 and TRBJ1-1; TRBD1 might be the D (5 bases). Germline lookup yields CDR1 SEHNR and CDR2 FQNEAQ (reference sequence). Trimming shortened V by 3 bases and J by 1 base, and 12 bases separated the two germline ends. The CDR3 contains 15 residues. CDR3 amino acids: CASSFMGRGNTEAFF. DNA for the CDR3: TGTGCCAGCAGCTTTATGGGACGGGGGAACACTGAAGCTTTCTTT.